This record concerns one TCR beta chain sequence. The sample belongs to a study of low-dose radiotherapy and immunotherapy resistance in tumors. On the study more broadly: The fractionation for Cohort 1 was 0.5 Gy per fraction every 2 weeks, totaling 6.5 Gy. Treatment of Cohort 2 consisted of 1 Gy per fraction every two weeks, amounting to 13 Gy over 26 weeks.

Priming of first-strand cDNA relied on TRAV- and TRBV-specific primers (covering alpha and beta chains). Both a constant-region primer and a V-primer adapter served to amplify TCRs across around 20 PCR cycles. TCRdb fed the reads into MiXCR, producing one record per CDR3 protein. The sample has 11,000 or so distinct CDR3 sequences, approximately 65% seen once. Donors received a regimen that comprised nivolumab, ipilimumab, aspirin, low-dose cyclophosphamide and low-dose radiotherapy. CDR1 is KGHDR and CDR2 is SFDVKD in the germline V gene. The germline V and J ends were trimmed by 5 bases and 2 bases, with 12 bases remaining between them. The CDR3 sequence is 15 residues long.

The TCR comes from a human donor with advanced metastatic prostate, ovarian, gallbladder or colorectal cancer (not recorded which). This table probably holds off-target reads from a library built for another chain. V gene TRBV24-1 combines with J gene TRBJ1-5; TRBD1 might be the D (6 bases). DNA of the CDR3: TGTGCCACCAGTGCCGGGGGCCGGGGCAATCAGCCCCAGCATTTT. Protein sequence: CATSAGGRGNQPQHF.